This T cell receptor beta chain was documented in a study of blood T cells in healthy people across ages (dated by TCRdb to the mid-2010s). Describing the broader study: In model experiments, template switching captured about one uniquely barcoded TCR beta cDNA molecule for every two T cells. For two donors (one aged 18 to 29 and one aged 80 or older), the study analyzed two additional independent replicas of 1 million unique cDNA reads from the same blood draw. To track age-related changes in TCR beta repertoire diversity, the study relied on deep sequencing normalized with unique cDNA molecular identifiers. The donors were divided into four age groups: young (average about 16 years), middle-aged (around 41), aged (approximately 62) and long-lived (82). To avoid experimental bias, donors of different ages were randomly spread across the sequencing lanes.

Libraries were constructed by 5' RACE. Instrument used: Illumina HiSeq 2500. The second PCR ran for roughly 7 to 12 cycles and used a J-beta primer mix along with a sample-barcoded 5' primer. Each TCR beta cDNA molecule received a unique molecular identifier from a template-switch 5' adaptor carrying 12 random nucleotides. At least 2.5 million CDR3-containing paired-end reads were obtained from each sample. All of the RNA was converted into first-strand cDNA using the Mint cDNA synthesis kit, with a TRBC-specific oligonucleotide serving as the primer. All cDNA was treated with uracil-DNA glycosylase and then went through a first 18-cycle PCR with the universal primers M1SS and BC2_uni_R. The study's own analysis went as follows. For normalization, 1 million high-quality reads were randomly selected from each sample, with every read carrying a distinct molecular identifier. Instead of being binned into consensus sequences, reads with shared molecular identifiers were discarded. MiTCR, set to a Q25 quality threshold and the strictest error-elimination algorithm, was used for CDR3 identification, clonotype clustering and error correction. A nonparametric unseen species model with Euler transformation was used to estimate a lower bound on total TCR beta diversity. TCRdb redid the processing of the public reads, applying fastp at Q25 and MiXCR, and retained in-frame beta chains. Each record represents a unique CDR3 protein, reported with the most common genes and DNA among its rows. The V and J calls and clone size are TCRdb's, not the authors'. In this sample the table shows 1.4 million to 1.5 million distinct CDR3 sequences, around 42% of which occur a single time. The ten largest make up 7.9% of the sample.

Broader findings and caveats from the paper: Bulk unsorted PBMC profiling prevented conclusive comparison of naive and antigen-experienced compartments. Donor CMV infection status was unknown, potentially confounding age-related changes in expanded clonotypes. There was a strong correlation between observed TCR beta diversity and the percentage of naive T cells measured by flow cytometry. Compared with the aged group, more naive CD4+ T cells, fewer expanded clones and increased TCR diversity were shown by the long-lived group, suggesting age selection. Observed TCR beta diversity per million T cells fell roughly linearly with age, and a significant reduction was already apparent by age around 40. Estimates of total diversity from one million sequenced T cells were regarded as lower bounds and underestimates.

Donors were 39 systemically healthy Caucasian individuals from Russia aged roughly 6 to 100 years. Ten milliliters of peripheral blood were collected from each donor into EDTA-treated Vacutainer tubes. Ficoll-Paque density-gradient centrifugation was used to isolate PBMCs, with at least 6.5 million obtained per sample. Total RNA, at least 5 micrograms per sample, was extracted from PBMCs with Trizol reagent. Naive CD45RAhigh/CD27high T cell percentages were measured by flow cytometry on a PBMC aliquot from every donor. CDR1 and CDR2 are drawn from the germline V gene (reference sequence): GTSNPN, SVGIG. From the cysteine through the phenylalanine, the CDR3 covers 12 amino acids. Only the CDR3 part of the read is kept: 36 bases, read in frame from the first base. About this clonotype: Its antigen remains unidentified. Per-base qualities were not stored, and no clone one base away is much larger.

This TCR derives from a woman aged 18 to 35 in good health. Sequencing input: blood. Rearrangement joined TRBV30 to TRBJ2-5; a tentative D call is TRBD2 (5 bases match). The J call could be wrong; TRBJ2-7 is a better fit for the DNA end. The CDR3 protein is CAWRRAAYEQYF. The nucleotide sequence is TGTGCCTGGAGGCGGGCAGCCTACGAGCAGTACTTC.